This TCR beta chain comes out of a study of T-cell reconstitution after alpha-beta-depleted transplantation in children. This clonotype was recorded many times. The CDR3 is made up of 13 amino acids. The V gene lost 4 bases and the J gene lost 7 bases, with 10 bases spanning the gap. The V gene's germline CDR1 is MNHEY and CDR2 SMNVEV (reference sequence). The library targeted TCRbeta and was prepared with unique molecular identifiers. One entry per CDR3 protein results from TCRdb running MiXCR on the PCR reads. Of 230,000 or so distinct CDR3 sequences in the sample, around 12% were seen once. Source: PBMCs from the stem cell graft donor, taken from the stem cell graft. This chain links TRBV27 with TRBJ2-2; D perhaps matches TRBD1 (6 bases). The origin of this receptor is a human donor who donated a stem cell graft to a child with acute lymphoblastic leukemia. The DNA of the CDR3 is TGTGCCAGCAGTTCAACAGGGTACGGGGAGCTGTTTTTT. Its protein product is CASSSTGYGELFF.